What follows are 5 T cell receptor beta chains derived from one specimen sequenced in a study of T-cell reconstitution after alpha-beta-depleted transplantation in children. This sample's TCRbeta library carried unique molecular identifier barcodes. MiXCR was run by TCRdb on the PCR reads, yielding one entry per CDR3 protein. The table has fewer than 350,000 distinct CDR3 sequences, around a tenth seen once. This specimen was PBMCs, taken before TCRalphabeta/CD19-depleted stem cell transplant. Receptors were obtained from a boy under two years old with acute myeloid leukemia, due to receive a stem cell transplant.

This clonotype has at least ten counts. The chain is built from TRBV5-1 and TRBJ2-2; 7 nucleotides line up with TRBD1. The CDR3 runs 16 residues. Germline lookup yields CDR1 SGHRS and CDR2 YFSETQ. V trimming: 4 bases; J trimming: 3 bases; junction bases outside the gene matches: 9. The chain's CDR3 is CASSRYPQGDTGELFF. The CDR3 DNA reads TGCGCCAGCAGCCGCTATCCCCAGGGGGACACCGGGGAGCTGTTTTTT.

This clonotype has a count of ten or more. The rearrangement joins TRBV12-3 or TRBV12-4 to TRBJ2-5; 9 bases are shared with TRBD2. This CDR3 is built from 16 residues. J gave up 1 base and V 8 bases, and 11 bases lay outside the gene matches. The CDR3 coding sequence is TGTGCCAGCTCTGACTGGGGGACTAGCCTCCAAGAGACCCAGTACTTC. Translation: CASSDWGTSLQETQYF.

This clonotype came up many times. The chain couples TRBV19 to TRBJ2-5, with TRBD2 matching 9 bases. With V trimmed by 7 bases and J by 1 base, 7 bases remained unmatched. CDR1 is LNHDA, CDR2 SQIVND, per germline (reference sequence). CDR3 length equals 15 residues. DNA of the CDR3: TGTGCCAGTAACGGGGCGGGAGGGCCCCAAGAGACCCAGTACTTC. This translates into CASNGAGGPQETQYF.

This clonotype was detected ten times or more. The rearrangement joins TRBV28 to TRBJ2-7, with 7 nucleotides matching TRBD2. V was clipped by 4 bases and J by 3 bases; unmatched bases: 9. This CDR3 is 15 amino acids long. CDR1 and CDR2 (germline): MDHEN, SYDVKM. The CDR3 region has the DNA TGTGCCAGCAGTTCAACCGGGACTATCTACTACGAGCAGTACTTC. Protein product: CASSSTGTIYYEQYF. The full variable domain, completed using reference TRBV28 and TRBJ2-7, is DVKVTQSSRYLVKRTGEKVFLECVQDMDHENMFWYRQDPGLGLRLIYFSYDVKMKEKGDIPEGYSVSREKKERFSLILESASTNQTSMYLCASSSTGTIYYEQYFGPGTRLTVT.

Concerning this clonotype itself: This may be a read error: a much more frequent sequence differs by one nucleotide. The chain joins TRBV12-3 or TRBV12-4 to TRBJ2-1; D might be TRBD1 or TRBD2, each matching 6 bases. CDR3 length: 13 amino acids. V gave up 8 bases and J gave up 7 bases, with 15 bases separating them. CDR3 in DNA: TGTGCCAGCGGGTCGGGGGCGCCTAATGAGCAGTTCTTC. Residues: CASGSGAPNEQFF.